This record covers a single T cell receptor (beta chain). Antigen unknown. The PCR made use of 60 Vbeta and 13 Jbeta primers. Measured with immunoSEQ multiplex PCR; TCRdb has only the in-frame clones, and not every one. The sample shows 90,000 to 150,000 clones, roughly 80% of them seen only once. This sample is drawn from a study of cytomegalovirus exposure and HLA in healthy donors. Turning to the study itself: A data release that came early held approximately 92 million unique TCRs from HLA-typed donors.

Study-level results: Sequencing depth across donors, presence/absence analyses assumed, was roughly uniform.

Trimming pared 5 bases from V and 6 bases from J, leaving 16 bases between. This CDR3 contains 14 residues. The germline V gene has CDR1 SGHVS and CDR2 FQNEAQ. The sample was PBMCs. The sequence derives from a woman aged 18-29 years in good health and CMV-seronegative. The chain links TRBV7-8 to TRBJ1-1, with D possibly matching TRBD1 (5 bases). CDR3 coding DNA: TGTGCCAGCAGCCCGGGACCCCGGAGGGCTGAAGCTTTCTTT. This codes for CASSPGPRRAEAFF. Full variable domain (outside the CDR3, taken from reference TRBV7-8 and TRBJ1-1): GAGVSQSPRYKVAKRGQDVALRCDPISGHVSLFWYQQALGQGPEFLTYFQNEAQLDKSGLPSDRFFAERPEGSVSTLKIQRTQQEDSAVYLCASSPGPRRAEAFFGQGTRLTVV.